The clone carrying this T cell receptor beta chain was picked up one time. Generated by immunoSEQ multiplex PCR, the TCRdb table keeps only in-frame clones and is missing some. The sample contains 85,000 to 95,000 clones, around 80% of which appear only once. This sample was taken from a study of radiotherapy plus CTLA-4 blockade in lung cancer. The overall study: There were objective responses in 18% of patients, and over 25% had disease control.

Patients with chemo-refractory metastatic non-small-cell lung cancer received focal radiation plus CTLA-4 blockade with ipilimumab. The CDR3 runs to 12 residues. The V and J ends lost 7 bases and 6 bases respectively, with 12 bases between them. From germline, CDR1 is MDHEN and CDR2 SYDVKM. The rearrangement links TRBV28 to TRBJ1-1; a weak D match, TRBD1 (5 bases). The TCR sequence derives from a human donor with non-small cell lung cancer that progressed on radiotherapy plus ipilimumab. The sample consisted of peripheral blood, taken from a patient treated with radiotherapy plus ipilimumab. CDR3 coding DNA: TGTGCCAGCACCAGGGAGGCCCCTGAAGCTTTCTTT. Amino acid sequence: CASTREAPEAFF.